A single sample gave rise to the 6 T cell receptor beta chains below, sequenced in a study of human T cells and chemical hapten exposure. Described time point: patch test 1, 2 weeks after DPC sensitization. The treatment: therapeutic diphenylcyclopropenone sensitization with weekly scalp DPC. One entry per CDR3 protein, called by TCRdb with MiXCR from the RACE reads. The sample consists of over 95,000 distinct CDR3 sequences, over 10% of them appearing once. Sequenced here: whole blood, sampled in connection with sensitization to the hapten diphenylcyclopropenone (DPC). All receptors derive from a woman in her thirties or forties with alopecia areata. Some clones in this sample may be carry-over from other donors' samples.

V gene TRBV4-1 combines with J gene TRBJ1-2; D remains ambiguous. With 0 bases removed from V and 4 bases from J, the gap between germline ends came to 6 bases. Germline V gene sequence: CDR1 MGHRA, CDR2 YSYEKL. The CDR3 runs 13 residues. CDR3 region: CASSQESRYGYTF. The CDR3 DNA is TGCGCCAGCAGCCAAGAGAGCCGCTATGGCTACACCTTC.

The gene calls are TRBV11-2 and TRBJ2-3; tentatively, D is TRBD2 (5 bases). Trimming shortened V by 5 bases and J by 6 bases, and 18 bases separated the two germline ends. CDR3 length: 15 residues. Germline V gene data show CDR1 as SGHAT and CDR2 as FQNNGV. CDR3 nucleotides: TGTGCCAGCAGCGGACTCAGCTGGCCATTGGATACGCAGTATTTT. Encoded protein: CASSGLSWPLDTQYF.

This clonotype has a count of ten or more. The chain combines TRBV28 with TRBJ1-6; D remains unclear. The V gene lost 5 bases and the J gene lost 7 bases, with 6 bases spanning the gap. CDR1 is MDHEN, CDR2 SYDVKM, per germline. The CDR3 contains 12 residues. In DNA form, the CDR3 reads TGTGCCAGCAGTCGAAAAAATTCACCCCTCCACTTT. Its protein is CASSRKNSPLHF.

This clonotype has just a few counts. The chain links TRBV12-3 or TRBV12-4 to TRBJ2-3; 11 positions match TRBD2. There are 16 residues in the CDR3. V shed 5 bases and J 5 bases; nucleotides not matched to a gene: 9. In nucleotides, the CDR3 is TGTGCCAGCAGTGCTCGGACTAGCGGGTCAGGAGATACGCAGTATTTT. Translation: CASSARTSGSGDTQYF.

This clonotype was picked up a small number of times. V usage is TRBV9 and J usage is TRBJ2-3; TRBD2 matches at 7 bases. CDR1 and CDR2 (germline): SGDLS, YYNGEE. The CDR3 loop spans 13 amino acids. The V segment lost 7 bases and the J segment 10 bases; nucleotides outside the gene matches: 12. CDR3 DNA sequence: TGTGCCAGCGGGAGGGATATAGGTCGGCCGCAGTATTTT. Protein: CASGRDIGRPQYF.

This clonotype was recorded only once. The chain uses TRBV6-1 and TRBJ2-1, with 12 bases matching TRBD2. Germline V lookup: CDR1 MNHNS, CDR2 SASEGT. There are 14 residues in the CDR3. With 7 bases clipped from V and 9 bases from J, the junction kept 7 bases outside the gene matches. The CDR3 spells CASKTTSGSAEQFF. The CDR3 DNA sequence: TGTGCCAGCAAAACGACTAGCGGGAGTGCTGAGCAGTTCTTC.